Each of the 5 T cell receptor beta chains below was sequenced from the same sample in a study of blood T cell repertoires in COVID-19. Some clones are missing from TCRdb's copy, which holds only in-frame ones; the method was immunoSEQ multiplex PCR. The table lists roughly 120,000 clones, around 85% of them singletons. The material sequenced was peripheral blood. All receptors derive from a man in his 70s who had recovered from COVID-19.

This clone was seen only once. This chain joins TRBV7-2 and TRBJ1-1; D gene uncertain. V was clipped by 5 bases and J by 2 bases, with 12 bases between them. This CDR3 region has 14 residues. From germline, CDR1 is SGHTA and CDR2 FQGNSA. CDR3 region: CASSRQLTNTEAFF. The DNA of the CDR3 is TGTGCCAGCAGCCGTCAACTAACTAACACTGAAGCTTTCTTT.

This chain joins TRBV30 and TRBJ2-3; D perhaps matches TRBD1 (5 bases). The CDR3 is 13 residues long. Between the trimmed V and J ends, which lost 0 bases and 5 bases, there was a span of 9 bases. Germline CDR1 GTSNPN, CDR2 SVGIG (reference sequence). The CDR3 nucleotides read TGTGCCTGGAGTGTAAACAGGCGAGATACGCAGTATTTT. Protein product: CAWSVNRRDTQYF.

This rearrangement joins TRBV5-1 to TRBJ2-7; 7 bases line up with TRBD2. Germline CDR1 reads SGHRS; CDR2 reads YFSETQ. The CDR3 totals 16 residues. The J segment lost 0 bases and the V segment lost 3 bases, leaving 9 bases of the junction unmatched. CDR3 sequence (DNA): TGCGCCAGCAGCTATGGCCCGGGGGGAAGCTCCTACGAGCAGTACTTC. This gives the protein CASSYGPGGSSYEQYF.

The chain's CDR3 is CAWSVPGGDTQYF. The DNA of the CDR3 is TGTGCCTGGAGTGTACCGGGTGGAGATACGCAGTATTTT. The gene calls are TRBV30 and TRBJ2-3; the D is unclear. The V gene lost 0 bases and the J gene lost 5 bases, with 9 bases spanning the gap. CDR1 is GTSNPN, CDR2 SVGIG, per germline (reference sequence). The CDR3 extends over 13 amino acids.

CDR3: CASSLNRAGGGFYEQYF. For the CDR3, the DNA is TGTGCCAGCAGCTTAAATAGGGCAGGGGGTGGTTTCTACGAGCAGTACTTC. This chain uses TRBV7-6 with TRBJ2-7; 7 bases are shared with TRBD1. CDR1 and CDR2 from the germline V gene are SGHVS and FNYEAQ. The CDR3 extends over 17 amino acids. V was pared by 2 bases and J by 3 bases, with 13 bases of the junction left unmatched. The full variable domain, with the rest looked up from reference TRBV7-6 and TRBJ2-7, is GAGVSQSPRYKVTKRGQDVALRCDPISGHVSLYWYRQALGQGPEFLTYFNYEAQQDKSGLPNDRFSAERPEGSISTLTIQRTEQRDSAMYRCASSLNRAGGGFYEQYFGPGTRLTVT.